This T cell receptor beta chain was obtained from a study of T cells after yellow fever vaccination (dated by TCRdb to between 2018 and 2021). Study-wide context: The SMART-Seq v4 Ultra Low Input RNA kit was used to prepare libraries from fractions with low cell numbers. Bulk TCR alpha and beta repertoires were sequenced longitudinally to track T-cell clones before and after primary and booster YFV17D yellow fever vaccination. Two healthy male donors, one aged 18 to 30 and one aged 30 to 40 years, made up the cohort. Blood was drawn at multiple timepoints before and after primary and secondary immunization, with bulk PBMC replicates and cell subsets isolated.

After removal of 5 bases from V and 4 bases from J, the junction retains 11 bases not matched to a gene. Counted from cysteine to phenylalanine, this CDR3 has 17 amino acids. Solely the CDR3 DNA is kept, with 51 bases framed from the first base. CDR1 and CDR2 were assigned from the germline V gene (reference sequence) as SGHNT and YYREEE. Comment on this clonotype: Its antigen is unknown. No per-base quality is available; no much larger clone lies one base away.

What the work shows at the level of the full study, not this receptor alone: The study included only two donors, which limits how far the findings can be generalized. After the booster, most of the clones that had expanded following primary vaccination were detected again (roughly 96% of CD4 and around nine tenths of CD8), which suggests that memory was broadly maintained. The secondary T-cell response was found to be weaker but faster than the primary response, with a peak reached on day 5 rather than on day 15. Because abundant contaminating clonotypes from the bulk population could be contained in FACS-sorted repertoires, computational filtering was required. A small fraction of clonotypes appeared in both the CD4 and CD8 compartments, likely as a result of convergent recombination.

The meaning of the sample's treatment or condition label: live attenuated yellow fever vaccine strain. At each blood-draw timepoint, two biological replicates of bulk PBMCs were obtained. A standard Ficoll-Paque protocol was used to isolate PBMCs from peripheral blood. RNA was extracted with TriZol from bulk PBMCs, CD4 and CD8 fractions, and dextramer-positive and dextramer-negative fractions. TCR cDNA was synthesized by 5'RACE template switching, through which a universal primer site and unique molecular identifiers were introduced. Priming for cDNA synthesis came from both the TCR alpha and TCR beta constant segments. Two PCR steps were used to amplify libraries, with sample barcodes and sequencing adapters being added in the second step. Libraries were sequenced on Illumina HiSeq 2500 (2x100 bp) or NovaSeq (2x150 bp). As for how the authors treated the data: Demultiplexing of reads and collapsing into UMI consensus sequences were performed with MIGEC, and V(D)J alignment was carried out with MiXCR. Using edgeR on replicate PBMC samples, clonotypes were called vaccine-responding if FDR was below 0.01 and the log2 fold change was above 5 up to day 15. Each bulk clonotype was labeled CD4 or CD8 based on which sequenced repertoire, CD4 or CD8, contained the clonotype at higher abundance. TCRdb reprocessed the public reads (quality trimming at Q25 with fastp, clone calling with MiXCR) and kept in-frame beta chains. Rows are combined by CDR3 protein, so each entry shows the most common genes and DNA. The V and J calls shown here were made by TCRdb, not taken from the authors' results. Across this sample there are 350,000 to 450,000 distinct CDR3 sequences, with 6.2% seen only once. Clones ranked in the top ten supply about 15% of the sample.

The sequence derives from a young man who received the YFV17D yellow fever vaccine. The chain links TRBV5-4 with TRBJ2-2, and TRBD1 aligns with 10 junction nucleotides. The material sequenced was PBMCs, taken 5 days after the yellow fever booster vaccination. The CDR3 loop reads CASSSPGQGTSTGELFF. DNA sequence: TGTGCCAGCAGTTCACCGGGACAGGGGACTTCCACCGGGGAGCTGTTTTTT.